A single sample is the source of the 6 T cell receptor beta chains below, sequenced in a study of T cell responses to AZD1222 COVID-19 vaccine. Clones were sequenced by immunoSEQ multiplex PCR, and TCRdb holds only the in-frame ones, with some missing. This table holds about 94,000 clones, about 88% found once. The specimen was peripheral blood, collected on day 0 of AZD1222 vaccination. Receptors originate from an adult in good health.

The chain employs TRBV6-1 and TRBJ2-7; perhaps TRBD1 as D (6 bases). The CDR3 runs to 16 residues. The V and J ends lost 0 bases and 0 bases respectively, with 12 bases between them. Germline CDR1 reads MNHNS; CDR2 reads SASEGT. CDR3 in amino acids: CASSEAGAVSSYEQYF. CDR3 nucleotide sequence: TGTGCCAGCAGTGAAGCGGGGGCAGTAAGCTCCTACGAGCAGTACTTC.

CDR3 DNA sequence: TGTGCCAGCAGCCGATGGGACGTCGGGGAAAAACTGTTTTTT. Translation gives CASSRWDVGEKLFF. The chain uses TRBV3-1 (or the pseudogene TRBV3-2) and TRBJ1-4, with D possibly TRBD1 on 5 matching bases. The CDR3 spans 14 residues. CDR1 and CDR2 (germline): LGHDT, YNNKEL (reference sequence). V was clipped by 4 bases and J by 8 bases, with 14 bases between them.

The rearrangement joins TRBV28 to TRBJ2-7; 7 bases align to TRBD2. Trimming took 3 bases from V and 3 from J; bases not matched to a gene: 5. The CDR3 has 14 residues. Looked up from germline, CDR1 is MDHEN and CDR2 is SYDVKM. CDR3 region: CASSLPGGVYEQYF. The CDR3 DNA follows: TGTGCCAGCAGTTTGCCGGGGGGAGTCTACGAGCAGTACTTC.

The V call is TRBV3-1 (or the pseudogene TRBV3-2), the J call TRBJ2-4; D might be TRBD1 (6 bases). Looked up from germline, CDR1 is LGHDT and CDR2 is YNNKEL (reference sequence). V was shortened by 0 bases and J by 0 bases, with 15 bases between the two germline ends. This CDR3 region has 18 residues. CDR3 sequence reads: CASSQEGHPGVAKNIQYF. The CDR3 DNA reads as TGTGCCAGCAGCCAAGAAGGCCACCCAGGGGTAGCCAAAAACATTCAGTACTTC.

The chain has TRBV7-2 and TRBJ2-7; D call uncertain. In germline, CDR1 is SGHTA, CDR2 FQGNSA. This CDR3 has 12 amino acids. V gave up 2 bases and J gave up 5 bases, with 7 bases separating them. The CDR3 nucleotides read TGTGCCAGCAGCTTATCTGGACACGAGCAGTACTTC. Protein product: CASSLSGHEQYF.

The V and J genes are TRBV18 and TRBJ1-1, with D unresolved. The CDR3 runs 14 residues. In germline, CDR1 is KGHSH, CDR2 LQKENI. Deletions cut 3 bases from V and 3 bases from J, with 11 bases between. CDR3 bases: TGTGCCAGCTCACCGGGCAGATCAGACACTGAAGCTTTCTTT. Its protein product is CASSPGRSDTEAFF.